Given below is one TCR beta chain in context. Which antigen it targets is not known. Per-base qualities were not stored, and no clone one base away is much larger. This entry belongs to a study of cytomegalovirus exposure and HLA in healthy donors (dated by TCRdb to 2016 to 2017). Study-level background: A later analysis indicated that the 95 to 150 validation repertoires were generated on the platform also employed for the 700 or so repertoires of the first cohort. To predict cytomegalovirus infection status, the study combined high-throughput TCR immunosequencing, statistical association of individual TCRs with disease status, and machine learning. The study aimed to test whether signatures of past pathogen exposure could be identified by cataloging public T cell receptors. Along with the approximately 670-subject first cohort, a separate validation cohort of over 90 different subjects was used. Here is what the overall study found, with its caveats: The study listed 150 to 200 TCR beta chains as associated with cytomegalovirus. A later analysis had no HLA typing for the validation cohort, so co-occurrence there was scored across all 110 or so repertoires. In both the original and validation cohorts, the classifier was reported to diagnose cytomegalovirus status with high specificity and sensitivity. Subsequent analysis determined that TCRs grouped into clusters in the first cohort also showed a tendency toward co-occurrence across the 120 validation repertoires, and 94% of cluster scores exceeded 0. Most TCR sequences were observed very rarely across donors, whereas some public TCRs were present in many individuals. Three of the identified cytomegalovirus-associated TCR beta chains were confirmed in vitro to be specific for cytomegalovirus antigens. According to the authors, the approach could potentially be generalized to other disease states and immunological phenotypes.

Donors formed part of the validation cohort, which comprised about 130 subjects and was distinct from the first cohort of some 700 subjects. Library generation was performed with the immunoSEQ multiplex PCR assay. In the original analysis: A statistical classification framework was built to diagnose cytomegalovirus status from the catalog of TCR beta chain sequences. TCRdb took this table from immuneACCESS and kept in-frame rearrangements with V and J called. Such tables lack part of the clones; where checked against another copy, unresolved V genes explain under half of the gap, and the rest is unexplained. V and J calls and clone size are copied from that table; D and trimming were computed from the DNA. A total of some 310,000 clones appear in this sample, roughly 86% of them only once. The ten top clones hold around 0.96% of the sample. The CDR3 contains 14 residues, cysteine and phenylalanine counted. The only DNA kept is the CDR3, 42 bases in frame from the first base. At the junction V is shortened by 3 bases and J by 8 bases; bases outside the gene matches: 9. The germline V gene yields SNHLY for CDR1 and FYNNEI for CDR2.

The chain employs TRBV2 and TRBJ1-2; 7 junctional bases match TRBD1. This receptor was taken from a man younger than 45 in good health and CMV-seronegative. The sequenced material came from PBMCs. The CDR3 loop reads CASSDGTVIRGYTF. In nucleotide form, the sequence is TGTGCCAGCAGTGATGGGACAGTTATTCGGGGCTACACCTTC. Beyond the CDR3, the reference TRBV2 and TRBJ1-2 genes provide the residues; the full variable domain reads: EPEVTQTPSHQVTQMGQEVILRCVPISNHLYFYWYRQILGQKVEFLVSFYNNEISEKSEIFDDQFSVERPDGSNFTLKIRSTKLEDSAMYFCASSDGTVIRGYTFGSGTRLTVV.